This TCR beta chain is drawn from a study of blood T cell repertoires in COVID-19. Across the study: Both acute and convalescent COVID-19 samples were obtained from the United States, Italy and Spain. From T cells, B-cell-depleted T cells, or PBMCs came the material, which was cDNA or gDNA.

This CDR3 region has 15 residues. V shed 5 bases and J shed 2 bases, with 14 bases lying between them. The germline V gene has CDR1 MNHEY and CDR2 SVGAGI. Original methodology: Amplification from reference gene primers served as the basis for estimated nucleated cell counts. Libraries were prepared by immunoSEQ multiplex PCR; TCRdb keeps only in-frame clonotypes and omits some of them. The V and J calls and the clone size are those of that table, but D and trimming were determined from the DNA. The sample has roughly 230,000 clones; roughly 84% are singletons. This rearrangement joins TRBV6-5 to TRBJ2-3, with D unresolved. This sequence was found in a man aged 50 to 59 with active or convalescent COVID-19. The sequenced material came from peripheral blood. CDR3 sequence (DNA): TGTGCCAGCAGTAAGACACTTCCCACCACAGATACGCAGTATTTT. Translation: CASSKTLPTTDTQYF.